Each of the 11 T cell receptor beta chains below was sequenced from the same sample in a study of cytomegalovirus exposure and HLA in healthy donors. A multiplex PCR was run with 60 Vbeta primers and 13 Jbeta primers. The method was immunoSEQ multiplex PCR; TCRdb's version includes in-frame clones alone and lacks a portion of them. The table has approximately 150,000 clones, over 70% seen once. The specimen was PBMCs. Receptors were obtained from a male donor in good health and CMV-seronegative.

CDR3 DNA sequence: TGTGCCAGCAGCTTAGCCCTGGCTAGCGGGACCGAACTCTCCTACGAGCAGTACTTC. Protein product: CASSLALASGTELSYEQYF. The V call is TRBV7-2, the J call TRBJ2-7; 9 bases align to TRBD2. Germline-derived CDR1 and CDR2 are SGHTA and FQGNSA. V gave up 0 bases and J gave up 0 bases; unmatched junction bases: 12. The CDR3 runs 19 residues.

The chain uses TRBV6-5 and TRBJ1-3, with a tentative D call TRBD1 (6 bases). Per the germline V gene, CDR1 is MNHEY and CDR2 is SVGAGI. The CDR3 has 16 residues. Trimming cost V 4 bases and J 2 bases, with 15 bases left between them. The CDR3 region is CASSSTSGGPGNTIYF. CDR3 sequence (DNA): TGTGCCAGCAGTTCGACGAGCGGGGGCCCTGGAAACACCATATATTTT.

V is TRBV13 and J is TRBJ1-2; D might be TRBD1 (5 bases). Germline CDR1 reads PRHDT; CDR2 reads FYEKMQ (reference sequence). V lost 3 bases and J 0 bases, leaving 8 bases between the germline ends. The CDR3 is 14 amino acids. CDR3 nucleotide sequence: TGTGCCAGCAGCTTCAGGGCAACTAACTATGGCTACACCTTC. Its translation is CASSFRATNYGYTF.

This chain connects TRBV28 to TRBJ2-3; D might be TRBD1 (5 bases). Trimming removed 6 bases from V and 5 bases from J, with 18 bases in between. Germline CDR1 MDHEN, CDR2 SYDVKM. The CDR3 covers 15 residues. The CDR3 DNA reads TGTGCCAGCAGCGAGAGGACACCGACAGAAGATACGCAGTATTTT. Its protein product is CASSERTPTEDTQYF.

The chain recombines TRBV5-5 with TRBJ2-7; 9 nucleotides line up with TRBD2. The V gene's germline CDR1 is SGHKS and CDR2 YYEKEE (reference sequence). Trimming cost V 0 bases and J 2 bases; bases outside gene matches: 9. The CDR3 spans 17 residues. CDR3 nucleotide sequence: TGTGCCAGCAGCTTGGCCTCAGGCGGGAGGGCCCCCTACGAGCAGTACTTC. Translation: CASSLASGGRAPYEQYF. Together with reference TRBV5-5 and TRBJ2-7, the CDR3 gives the full variable domain: DAGVTQSPTHLIKTRGQQVTLRCSPISGHKSVSWYQQVLGQGPQFIFQYYEKEERGRGNFPDRFSARQFPNYSSELNVNALLLGDSALYLCASSLASGGRAPYEQYFGPGTRLTVT.

This clone was recorded only once. This rearrangement joins TRBV5-1 to TRBJ1-3, with TRBD1 matching over 7 bases. Trimming took 2 bases from V and 2 from J; bases not matched to a gene: 13. There are 18 residues in the CDR3. Germline V CDR1 and CDR2: SGHRS, YFSETQ. The CDR3 DNA sequence: TGCGCCAGCAGCTTTACCACAGGGGCGCGCAACCCTGGAAACACCATATATTTT. Protein product: CASSFTTGARNPGNTIYF.

This chain connects TRBV19 to TRBJ2-7; TRBD1 agrees at 10 bases. The CDR3 contains 13 residues. Germline CDR1 and CDR2: LNHDA and SQIVND (reference sequence). The trim removed 6 bases at V and 5 bases at J, leaving 4 bases unmatched. CDR3 nucleotides: TGTGCCAGTAGCGGACAGGGGGACCACGAGCAGTACTTC. Translating gives CASSGQGDHEQYF.

As regards this clone: One end of the junction is discordant with germline, which a read error may explain. This chain links TRBV7-9 with TRBJ2-4, with a weak D call TRBD1 (5 bases). The CDR3 spans 11 residues. Germline V gene lookup returns CDR1 SEHNR and CDR2 FQNEAQ (reference sequence). CDR3 amino acids: CSSSPRDIQYF. DNA of the CDR3: TGTTCCAGCAGCCCCAGGGATATTCAGTACTTC.

The CDR3 loop is CASARRGGTEAFF. DNA for the CDR3: TGTGCCAGCGCGAGGAGGGGTGGTACTGAAGCTTTCTTT. This sequence joins TRBV2 and TRBJ1-1, with D perhaps matching TRBD1 (5 bases). There are 13 residues in the CDR3. The ends were cut back, 8 bases at V and 5 bases at J, with 15 bases in the middle. Germline assignment: CDR1 SNHLY and CDR2 FYNNEI.

Concerning this clone itself: The junction shows a germline mismatch at one end, possibly a read error. The chain recombines TRBV7-9 with TRBJ1-2, with TRBD1 as a possible D gene (5 bases). The CDR3 has 14 residues. Per the germline V gene, CDR1 is SEHNR and CDR2 is FQNEAQ (reference sequence). CDR3: CSSSVGRGDYGYTF. CDR3 nucleotide sequence: TGTTCCAGCAGCGTGGGAAGGGGCGATTATGGCTACACCTTC.

The CDR3, as DNA: TGTGCCAGCAGCCGCGGACAGGGAGGTCAGCCCCAGCATTTT. Protein sequence: CASSRGQGGQPQHF. This chain links TRBV7-9 with TRBJ1-5, with 8 nucleotides matching TRBD1. Looked up from germline, CDR1 is SEHNR and CDR2 is FQNEAQ (reference sequence). V shed 5 bases, J shed 6 bases, and the junction held 6 bases outside the gene matches. The CDR3 spans 14 residues.